The entry below describes one TCR beta chain. What it binds is unknown. This specimen comes from a study of cytomegalovirus exposure and HLA in healthy donors. Overall study results and limits: Reportedly, diagnosis of cytomegalovirus status by the classifier showed high specificity and sensitivity. In vitro data verified a few CMV-associated chains as specific for CMV antigens.

Germline CDR1 and CDR2: SGHTA and FQGTGA. V was clipped by 1 base and J by 0 bases, with 9 bases between them. The CDR3 covers 16 residues. The data were produced by immunoSEQ multiplex PCR, yet TCRdb's version contains in-frame clones alone and is incomplete. The sample includes approximately 140,000 clones, around 84% of them seen just once. The donors were in the approximately 120-subject validation cohort, distinct from the 666-subject first cohort. This receptor was obtained from a man aged 18-30 years in good health and CMV-seropositive. This chain connects TRBV7-3 to TRBJ2-2; D possibly corresponds to TRBD2 (5 bases). The sequenced sample consisted of PBMCs. The CDR3 DNA reads TGTGCCAGCAGCTTAATGGCGGGTGCGAACACCGGGGAGCTGTTTTTT. Translating gives CASSLMAGANTGELFF.